The 19 T cell receptor beta chains in this list originate from one sample, sequenced in a study of breast tumors, draining lymph nodes, adjacent tissues. The lymph nodes were axillary draining lymph nodes from breast cancer patients. TCRdb passed the multiplex PCR reads through MiXCR, listing each CDR3 protein once. The sample contains around 190,000 distinct CDR3 sequences, about 30% of which appear only once. The sequenced sample was axillary lymph node tissue. Receptor source: a female donor with breast cancer. Some clones in this sample may be carry-over from other donors' samples.

The chain recombines TRBV6-5 with TRBJ2-1, with 10 bases matching TRBD2. The CDR3 has 18 residues. Trimming at V came to 5 bases and at J to 3 bases, leaving 13 bases not matched to a gene. The germline V gene encodes CDR1 MNHEY and CDR2 SVGAGI. The CDR3 protein is CASSALWVGTSVYNEQFF. The CDR3 bases are TGTGCCAGCAGTGCCCTGTGGGTCGGGACTAGCGTCTACAATGAGCAGTTCTTC.

A word on this clonotype: As the CDR3 is not closed by the conserved phenylalanine or tryptophan, this likely results from a read error. V usage is TRBV19 and J usage is TRBJ1-1, with TRBD1 as a possible D gene (5 bases). Germline V gives CDR1 LNHDA, CDR2 SQIVND (reference sequence). CDR3 length: 16 amino acids. V lost 0 bases and J lost 1, with 12 bases in between. The chain's CDR3 is CASSIDLGRANTEAFL. The CDR3 region has the DNA TGTGCCAGTAGTATAGATTTGGGCAGGGCGAACACTGAAGCTTTCCTT.

Points on this clonotype: It is likely a read error, because the conserved phenylalanine at the end of the CDR3 is missing. The chain joins TRBV24-1 to TRBJ2-1; tentative D call: TRBD2 (5 bases). The length of the CDR3 is 16 residues. V lost 0 bases and J lost 7, with 15 bases in between. Germline CDR1 is KGHDR and CDR2 is SFDVKD. For the CDR3, the DNA is TGTGCCACCAGTGATTTGCTGGTGGGCGGGTTTAATGAGCAGTTCCTC. It codes for CATSDLLVGGFNEQFL.

This chain uses TRBV7-6 with TRBJ2-2, with D perhaps assigned TRBD1 or TRBD2 (5 bases each). The length of the CDR3 is 14 residues. V was pared by 4 bases and J by 6 bases, with 12 bases between. Germline assignment: CDR1 SGHVS and CDR2 FNYEAQ. DNA for the CDR3: TGTGCCAGCAGCTATGACGGGGCGGCCGGGGAGCTGTTTTTT. It codes for CASSYDGAAGELFF.

This clonotype was found many times. J is TRBJ2-7 and V is TRBV6-5; unclear D gene. This CDR3 has 12 residues. The germline V gene has CDR1 MNHEY and CDR2 SVGAGI. V gave up 5 bases and J gave up 5 bases, with 10 bases separating them. The CDR3 region is CASSPSRDEQYF. The CDR3 bases are TGTGCCAGCAGTCCCAGTCGGGACGAGCAGTACTTC.

This clonotype came up many times. The J gene is TRBJ2-2, the V gene TRBV7-9; no firm D call. The germline gives CDR1 SEHNR, CDR2 FQNEAQ (reference sequence). With 5 bases removed from V and 7 bases from J, the gap between germline ends came to 17 bases. The CDR3 is 15 amino acids. The CDR3 region has the DNA TGTGCCAGCAGCCCCCGCGCGGAATTTAACGGGGAGCTGTTTTTT. Its translation: CASSPRAEFNGELFF.

Worth noting for this clonotype: A much larger clone is a single base away; this may be a read error. The gene calls are TRBV9 and TRBJ2-1; TRBD2 matches at 11 bases. This CDR3 is 16 amino acids long. CDR1 is SGDLS, CDR2 YYNGEE, per germline. The CDR3 nucleotides are TGTGCCGGCAGCGGATCACTAGCGGGGGTCTACAATGAGCAGTTCTTC. Translated, it gives CAGSGSLAGVYNEQFF.

To note about this clonotype: A read error may be the cause here, since a much bigger clone is one base away. The chain is built from TRBV11-2 and TRBJ2-3; TRBD2 might be the D (6 bases). The germline V gene has CDR1 SGHAT and CDR2 FQNNGV. The length of the CDR3 is 17 residues. Trimming removed 1 base at V and 5 bases at J, with 19 bases between. CDR3 in DNA: TGTGCCAGCAGCTTAGGTTCTAGCGCGGGTCTCGGAGATACGCAGTATTTT. Translation: CASSLGSSAGLGDTQYF.

This clonotype was observed many times. The chain links TRBV20-1 to TRBJ1-5, with 9 bases identical to TRBD1. The CDR3 has 15 residues. The V and J ends lost 5 bases and 7 bases, in that order; junction bases with no gene match: 12. The V gene's germline CDR1 is DFQATT and CDR2 SNEGSKA (reference sequence). This chain's CDR3 is CSAEVRDRDDQPQHF. The CDR3 DNA sequence: TGCAGTGCTGAGGTCCGGGACAGGGACGACCAGCCCCAGCATTTT.

This clonotype appeared many times. The chain links TRBV11-3 to TRBJ2-3; 9 bases line up with TRBD2. The CDR3 runs to 16 residues. CDR1 and CDR2 (germline): SGHNT, YENEEA. The V gene end was trimmed by 5 bases and the J gene end by 6 bases; junction bases not matched to a gene: 12. The CDR3 nucleotides read TGTGCCAGCAGCCCCCGAGAGCGGGGGGCACTGGATACGCAGTATTTT. Translating it yields CASSPRERGALDTQYF.

CDR3 sequence (DNA): TGTGCCAGCAGTCCTGACTGGGCATCCGGGTTGGAGACCCAGTACTTC. It specifies CASSPDWASGLETQYF. The rearrangement uses TRBV6-6 and TRBJ2-5, with D hard to call. Germline loops: CDR1 MNHNY, CDR2 SVGAGI (reference sequence). The CDR3 has 16 residues. V was cut by 5 bases and J by 5 bases, with 21 bases left in between.

V usage is TRBV11-2 and J usage is TRBJ2-7, with 8 positions matching TRBD2. Germline trimming cut 3 bases from V and 4 bases from J; bases unmatched to any gene: 11. The length of the CDR3 is 16 residues. Germline V lookup: CDR1 SGHAT, CDR2 FQNNGV. For the CDR3, the DNA is TGTGCCAGCAGCTTTGGGCGGCTAGCGGGTTCTTACGAGCAGTACTTC. It specifies CASSFGRLAGSYEQYF. Using reference TRBV11-2 and TRBJ2-7 for the parts outside the CDR3, the full variable domain is EAGVAQSPRYKIIEKRQSVAFWCNPISGHATLYWYQQILGQGPKLLIQFQNNGVVDDSQLPKDRFSAERLKGVDSTLKIQPAKLEDSAVYLCASSFGRLAGSYEQYFGPGTRLTVT.

The gene calls are TRBV5-8 and TRBJ2-5; D perhaps matches TRBD2 (6 bases). This CDR3 comprises 15 residues. The V gene lost 5 bases and the J gene lost 5 bases, with 19 bases spanning the gap. CDR1 SGHTS and CDR2 YDEGEE come from the germline V gene. Here the CDR3 reads CASRSGLTTGETQYF. The CDR3 DNA reads TGTGCCAGCAGGTCGGGACTGACCACCGGGGAGACCCAGTACTTC.

This clonotype was detected many times. The chain combines TRBV2 with TRBJ2-7, with D maybe TRBD1 (5 bases). V was clipped by 3 bases and J by 3 bases, with 9 bases between them. This CDR3 comprises 13 residues. Germline V gives CDR1 SNHLY, CDR2 FYNNEI. The chain's CDR3 is CASSEGPNYEQYF. CDR3 nucleotides: TGTGCCAGCAGTGAGGGGCCCAACTACGAGCAGTACTTC.

This clonotype occurred many times. The rearrangement uses TRBV19 and TRBJ2-1, with 8 bases identical to TRBD2. The length of the CDR3 is 16 residues. From germline, CDR1 is LNHDA and CDR2 SQIVND (reference sequence). J was trimmed by 8 bases and V by 3 bases; bases with no gene match: 12. The CDR3 is CASSMSVAGFTHEQFF. DNA for the CDR3: TGTGCCAGTAGTATGAGCGTAGCGGGATTTACTCATGAGCAGTTCTTC.

With respect to this clonotype: This may arise from a read error, as a much more abundant clone is one base away. This rearrangement joins TRBV20-1 to TRBJ2-5; 12 positions agree with TRBD2. There are 16 residues in the CDR3. V trimming: 5 bases; J trimming: 10 bases; junction bases outside the gene matches: 17. From germline, CDR1 is DFQATT and CDR2 SNEGSKA (reference sequence). CDR3 sequence (DNA): TGCAGTGCTGAGACTAGCGGGGGCCCCCAAGGATTTGACCAGTACTTC. This gives the protein CSAETSGGPQGFDQYF.

This clonotype was recorded at least ten times. The chain joins TRBV24-1 to TRBJ2-2; D uncertain. The CDR3 is 13 residues long. With 1 base removed from V and 3 bases from J, the gap between germline ends came to 2 bases. Germline CDR1 and CDR2: KGHDR and SFDVKD. In nucleotides, the CDR3 is TGTGCCACCAGTGATTTCTACACCGGGGAGCTGTTTTTT. Translated, it gives CATSDFYTGELFF.

The CDR3 DNA sequence: TGTGCCAGTAGTAGGGTGGGGGGAAGAGGGTATGGCTACACCTTC. This codes for CASSRVGGRGYGYTF. The chain is built from TRBV19 and TRBJ1-2; tentatively, D is TRBD1 (5 bases). From germline, CDR1 is LNHDA and CDR2 SQIVND (reference sequence). This CDR3 spans 15 amino acids. Trimming took off 4 bases at V and 5 bases at J, with 17 bases between the two ends.

J is TRBJ2-5 and V is TRBV6-5, with 10 bases fitting TRBD1. J was trimmed by 4 bases and V by 5 bases; bases with no gene match: 7. CDR1 is MNHEY and CDR2 is SVGAGI in the germline V gene. The CDR3 sequence is 15 residues long. The CDR3 bases are TGTGCCAGCAGTCACGGGACAGGGGTGGGAGAGACCCAGTACTTC. It translates to CASSHGTGVGETQYF.